This TCR beta chain was identified during a study of T cell changes during pregnancy in multiple sclerosis. CDR3 length: 13 residues. Germline CDR1 and CDR2: SGHDT and YYEEEE. Trimming took off 2 bases at V and 4 bases at J, with 7 bases between the two ends. Assay: immunoSEQ multiplex PCR; the TCRdb copy retains only in-frame clones and omits some. The data contain 78,000 or so clones, about 90% of them singletons. Sequences were derived from peripheral blood, sampled before pregnancy. This receptor was identified in a female donor with multiple sclerosis, enrolled in a pregnancy study. The chain has TRBV5-6 and TRBJ1-3; no clear D. The CDR3 region has the DNA TGTGCCAGCAGCTTTCCACAGGGAAACACCATATATTTT. Translation: CASSFPQGNTIYF.